Below, 4 T cell receptor beta chains from the same sample are listed, as sequenced in a study of metastatic and nonmetastatic thyroid tumors. No patient had received any treatment before thyroid surgery. TCRdb reanalyzed the PCR reads via MiXCR. The sample records fewer than 100,000 clones, more than 12% being singletons. Sequences were obtained from blood. These receptors all stem from a female donor with papillary thyroid cancer or a benign thyroid nodule (not recorded which). Some clones in this sample may be carry-over from other donors' samples.

This clone was counted at least ten times. The chain combines TRBV28 with TRBJ2-1, with D unclear. The CDR3 has 13 amino acids. Germline CDR1 reads MDHEN; CDR2 reads SYDVKM. Deletions cut 10 bases from V and 3 bases from J, with 13 bases between. CDR3 protein: CATSLEGYNEQFF. The CDR3 DNA reads as TGTGCCACCTCGCTCGAAGGCTACAATGAGCAGTTCTTC.

This clone was detected a few times. V and J are TRBV19 and TRBJ2-7; no clear D. V lost 3 bases and J lost 3, with 0 bases in between. There are 10 residues in the CDR3. CDR1 is LNHDA, CDR2 SQIVND, per germline (reference sequence). CDR3 loop: CASSIYEQYF. Here the CDR3 DNA reads TGTGCCAGTAGTATCTACGAGCAGTACTTC.

This clone showed up many times. The chain is built from TRBV19 and TRBJ1-1; possible D gene TRBD1, 5 bases. V was shortened by 7 bases and J by 5 bases, with 11 bases between the two germline ends. The CDR3 spans 12 residues. Germline V gene sequence: CDR1 LNHDA, CDR2 SQIVND (reference sequence). The CDR3 nucleotides are TGTGCCAGTAAAGAGGGGATGACTGAAGCTTTCTTT. Its protein product is CASKEGMTEAFF.

Worth noting for this clone: At one boundary the junction diverges from the germline segment, which might be a read error. The rearrangement links TRBV28 to TRBJ2-2, with D maybe TRBD2 (5 bases). This CDR3 region has 15 residues. The V gene's germline CDR1 is MDHEN and CDR2 SYDVKM. CDR3 nucleotides: TGTGCCAGCACCCTGGCCACGATGAACACCGGGGAGCTTTTTTTT. It specifies CASTLATMNTGELFF.